Each of the 5 T cell receptor beta chains below was sequenced from the same sample in a study of shared clonotypes between healthy human individuals. Sequenced by immunoSEQ multiplex PCR; TCRdb stores in-frame clones only, minus some. This sample has 600,000 to 800,000 clones, with 55% to 80% found just once. The specimen was memory CD4+ T cells sorted from blood. Stated subset: CD45RA-negative fraction. The receptors were gathered from a woman aged 25-40 years in good health.

This sequence joins TRBV4-2 and TRBJ2-1; D is perhaps TRBD1 or TRBD2 (5 bases each). V lost 3 bases to trimming and J lost 6 bases, with 18 bases between them. This CDR3 spans 16 amino acids. Germline CDR1 and CDR2: LGHNA and YNFKEQ. Here the CDR3 DNA reads TGTGCCAGCAGCCACCCCGGGCCGGGGCCGGGCAATGAGCAGTTCTTC. It specifies CASSHPGPGPGNEQFF.

The chain recombines TRBV29-1 with TRBJ2-7; a possible D gene is TRBD1 (6 bases). The germline V gene has CDR1 SQVTM and CDR2 ANQGSEA. V was cut by 7 bases and J by 2 bases, with 12 bases left in between. The CDR3 runs 12 residues. For the CDR3, the DNA is TGCAGCGCTGGGGACACCACCTACGAGCAGTACTTC. This codes for CSAGDTTYEQYF.

This clone was recorded only once. This rearrangement joins TRBV28 to TRBJ1-3, with D uncertain. V lost 3 bases and J 1 base, leaving 4 bases between the germline ends. There are 13 residues in the CDR3. CDR1 is MDHEN, CDR2 SYDVKM, per germline. The CDR3 is CASSLGSGNTIYF. The CDR3 DNA sequence: TGTGCCAGCAGTTTGGGATCTGGAAACACCATATATTTT.

The chain couples TRBV4-1 to TRBJ2-7; TRBD1 matches 9 bases. The CDR3 has 16 residues. Trimming at V came to 2 bases and at J to 5 bases, leaving 10 bases not matched to a gene. CDR1 and CDR2 (germline): MGHRA, YSYEKL. CDR3 nucleotide sequence: TGCGCCAGCAGCCAACCAGGGCGGGACAGGGACCACGAGCAGTACTTC. It codes for CASSQPGRDRDHEQYF.

This clone was found a few times. The chain combines TRBV11-2 with TRBJ1-1; a possible D gene is TRBD1 (6 bases). The CDR3 totals 16 residues. Germline V lookup: CDR1 SGHAT, CDR2 FQNNGV. Deletions cut 5 bases from V and 2 bases from J, with 18 bases between. DNA for the CDR3: TGTGCCAGCAGCCCCCAACAGGGAGTGGGAAACACTGAAGCTTTCTTT. Its translation: CASSPQQGVGNTEAFF.